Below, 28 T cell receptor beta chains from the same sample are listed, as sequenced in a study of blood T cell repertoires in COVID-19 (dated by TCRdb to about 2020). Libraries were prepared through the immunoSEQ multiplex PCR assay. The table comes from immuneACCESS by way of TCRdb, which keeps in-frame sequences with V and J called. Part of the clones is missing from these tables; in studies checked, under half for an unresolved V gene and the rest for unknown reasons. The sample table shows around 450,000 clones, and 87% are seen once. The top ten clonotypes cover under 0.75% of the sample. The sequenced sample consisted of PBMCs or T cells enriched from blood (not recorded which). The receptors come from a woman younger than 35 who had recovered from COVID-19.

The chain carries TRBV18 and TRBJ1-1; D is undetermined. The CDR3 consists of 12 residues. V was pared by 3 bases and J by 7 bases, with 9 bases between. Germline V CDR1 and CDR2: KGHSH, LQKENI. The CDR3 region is CASSPEGYEAFF. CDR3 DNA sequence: TGTGCCAGCTCACCGGAGGGCTATGAAGCTTTCTTT.

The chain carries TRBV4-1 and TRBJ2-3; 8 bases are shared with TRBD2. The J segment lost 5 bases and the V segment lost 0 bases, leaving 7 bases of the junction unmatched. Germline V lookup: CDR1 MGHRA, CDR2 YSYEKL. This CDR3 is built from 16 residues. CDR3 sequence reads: CASSQDGQRGKDTQYF. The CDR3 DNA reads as TGCGCCAGCAGCCAAGATGGTCAGCGGGGGAAAGATACGCAGTATTTT.

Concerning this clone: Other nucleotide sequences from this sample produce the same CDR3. This CDR3 is CASSVGRGYTF. The CDR3 DNA is TGTGCCAGCAGTGTTGGGAGAGGCTACACCTTC. The chain carries TRBV2 and TRBJ1-2; no clear D. This CDR3 has 11 amino acids. V was pared by 4 bases and J by 8 bases, with 8 bases between. Germline CDR1 SNHLY, CDR2 FYNNEI.

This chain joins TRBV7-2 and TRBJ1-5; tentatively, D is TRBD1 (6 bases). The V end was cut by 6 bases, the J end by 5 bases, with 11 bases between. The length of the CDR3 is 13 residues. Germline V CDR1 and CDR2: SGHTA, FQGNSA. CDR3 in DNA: TGTGCCAGCAGGGACAGCTGGTATCAGCCCCAGCATTTT. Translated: CASRDSWYQPQHF.

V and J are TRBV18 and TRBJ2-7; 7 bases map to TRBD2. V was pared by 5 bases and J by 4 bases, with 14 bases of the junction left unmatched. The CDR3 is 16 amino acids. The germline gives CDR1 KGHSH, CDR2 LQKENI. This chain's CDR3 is CASSASGTPGSYEQYF. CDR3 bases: TGTGCCAGCTCAGCAAGCGGGACTCCCGGGTCTTACGAGCAGTACTTC.

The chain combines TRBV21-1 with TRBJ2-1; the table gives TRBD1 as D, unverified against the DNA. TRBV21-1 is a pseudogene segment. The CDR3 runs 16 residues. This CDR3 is CASSPGQPFSYNEQFF. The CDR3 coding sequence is TGTGCCAGCAGTCCAGGACAGCCCTTCTCCTACAATGAGCAGTTCTTC.

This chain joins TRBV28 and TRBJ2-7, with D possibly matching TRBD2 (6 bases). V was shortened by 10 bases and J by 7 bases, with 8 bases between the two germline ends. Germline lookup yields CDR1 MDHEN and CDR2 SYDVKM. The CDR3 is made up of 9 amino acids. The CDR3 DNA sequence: TGTGCCACCGGGAGAGAGCAGTACTTC. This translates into CATGREQYF.

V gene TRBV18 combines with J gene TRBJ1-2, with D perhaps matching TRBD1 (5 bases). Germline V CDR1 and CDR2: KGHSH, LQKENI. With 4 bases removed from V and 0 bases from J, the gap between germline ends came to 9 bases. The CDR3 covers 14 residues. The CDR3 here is CASSRGDSNYGYTF. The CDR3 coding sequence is TGTGCCAGCTCACGCGGGGACTCTAACTATGGCTACACCTTC.

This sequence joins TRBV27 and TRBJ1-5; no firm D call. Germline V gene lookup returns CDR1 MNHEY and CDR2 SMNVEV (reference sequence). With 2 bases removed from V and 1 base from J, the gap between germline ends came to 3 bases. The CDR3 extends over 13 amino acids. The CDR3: CASSLESNQPQHF. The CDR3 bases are TGTGCCAGCAGTTTAGAGAGCAATCAGCCCCAGCATTTT.

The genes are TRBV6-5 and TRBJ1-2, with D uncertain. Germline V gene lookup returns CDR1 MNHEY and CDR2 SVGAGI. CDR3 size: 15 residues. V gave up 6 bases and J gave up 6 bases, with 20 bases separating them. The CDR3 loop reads CASRRVVGSFNGYTF. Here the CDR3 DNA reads TGTGCCAGCAGGCGGGTTGTGGGGAGTTTTAATGGCTACACCTTC.

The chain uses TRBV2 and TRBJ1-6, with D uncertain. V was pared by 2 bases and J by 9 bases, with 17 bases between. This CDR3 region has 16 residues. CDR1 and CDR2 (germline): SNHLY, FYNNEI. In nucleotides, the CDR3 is TGTGCCAGCAGTGAACTCCTCGGCAGGTCCGGTTCACCCCTCCACTTT. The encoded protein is CASSELLGRSGSPLHF.

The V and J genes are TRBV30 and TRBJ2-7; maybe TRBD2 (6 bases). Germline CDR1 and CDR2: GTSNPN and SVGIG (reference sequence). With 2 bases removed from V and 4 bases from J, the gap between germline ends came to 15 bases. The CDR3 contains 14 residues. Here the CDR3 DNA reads TGTGCCTGGAGTTTCGGTCTCCGGGGGTACGAGCAGTACTTC. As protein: CAWSFGLRGYEQYF. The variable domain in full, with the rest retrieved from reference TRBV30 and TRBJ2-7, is SQTIHQWPATLVQPVGSPLSLECTVEGTSNPNLYWYRQAAGRGLQLLFYSVGIGQISSEVPQNLSASRPQDRQFILSSKKLLLSDSGFYLCAWSFGLRGYEQYFGPGTRLTVT.

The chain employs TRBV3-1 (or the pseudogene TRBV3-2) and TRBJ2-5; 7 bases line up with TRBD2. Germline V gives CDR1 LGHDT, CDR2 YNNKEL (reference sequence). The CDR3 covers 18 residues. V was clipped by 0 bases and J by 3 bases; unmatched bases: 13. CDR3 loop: CASSQERARYGREETQYF. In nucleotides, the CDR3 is TGTGCCAGCAGCCAAGAAAGGGCCCGCTATGGGAGGGAAGAGACCCAGTACTTC.

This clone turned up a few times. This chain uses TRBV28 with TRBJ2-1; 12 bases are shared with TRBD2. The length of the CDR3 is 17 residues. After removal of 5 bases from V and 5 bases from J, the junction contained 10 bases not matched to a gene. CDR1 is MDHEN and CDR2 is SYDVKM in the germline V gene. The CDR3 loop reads CASSAAWTSGDHNEQFF. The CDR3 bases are TGTGCCAGCAGTGCTGCCTGGACTAGCGGGGACCACAATGAGCAGTTCTTC.

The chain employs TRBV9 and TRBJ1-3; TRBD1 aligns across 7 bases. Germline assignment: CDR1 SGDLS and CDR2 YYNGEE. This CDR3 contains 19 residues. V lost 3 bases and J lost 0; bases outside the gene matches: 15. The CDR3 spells CASSEGLGGGIYSGNTIYF. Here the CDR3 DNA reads TGTGCCAGCAGCGAGGGACTTGGAGGGGGCATCTACTCTGGAAACACCATATATTTT.

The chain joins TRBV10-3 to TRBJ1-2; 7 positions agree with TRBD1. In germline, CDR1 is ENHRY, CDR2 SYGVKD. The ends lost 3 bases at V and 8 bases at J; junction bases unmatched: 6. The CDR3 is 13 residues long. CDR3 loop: CAISDDRATGYTF. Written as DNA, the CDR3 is TGTGCCATCAGTGACGACAGGGCTACCGGCTACACCTTC.

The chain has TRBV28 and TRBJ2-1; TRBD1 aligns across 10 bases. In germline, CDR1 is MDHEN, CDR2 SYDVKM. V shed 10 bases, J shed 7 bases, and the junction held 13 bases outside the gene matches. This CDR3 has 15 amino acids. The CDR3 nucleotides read TGTGCCATCGTCTCCGGGACAGGGGCAGTAAATGAGCAGTTCTTC. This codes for CAIVSGTGAVNEQFF.

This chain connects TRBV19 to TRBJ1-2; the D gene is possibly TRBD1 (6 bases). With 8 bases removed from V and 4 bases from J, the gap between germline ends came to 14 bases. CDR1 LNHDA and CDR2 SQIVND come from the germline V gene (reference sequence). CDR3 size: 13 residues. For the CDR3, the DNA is TGTGCCAGTTCATTTGGGACACCCTATGGCTACACCTTC. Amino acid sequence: CASSFGTPYGYTF.

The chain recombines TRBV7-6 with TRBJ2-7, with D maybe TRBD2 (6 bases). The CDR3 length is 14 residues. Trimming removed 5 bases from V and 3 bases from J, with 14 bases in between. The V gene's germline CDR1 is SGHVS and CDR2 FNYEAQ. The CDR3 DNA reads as TGTGCCAGCAGCCCGGGGACTTCGCTCTACGAGCAGTACTTC. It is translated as CASSPGTSLYEQYF.

The CDR3 protein is CASRPDRVESPLHF. CDR3 bases: TGTGCCAGCAGGCCGGACAGGGTAGAGTCACCCCTCCACTTT. This chain uses TRBV2 with TRBJ1-6; TRBD1 matches at 8 bases. The germline V gene has CDR1 SNHLY and CDR2 FYNNEI. This CDR3 is built from 14 residues. The trim removed 6 bases at V and 10 bases at J, leaving 8 bases unmatched.

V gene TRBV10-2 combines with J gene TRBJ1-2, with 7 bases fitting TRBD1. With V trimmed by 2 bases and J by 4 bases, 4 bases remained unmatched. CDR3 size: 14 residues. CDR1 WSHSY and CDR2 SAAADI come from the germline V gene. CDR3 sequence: CASSEETGAYGYTF. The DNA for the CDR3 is TGCGCCAGCAGTGAGGAAACAGGGGCCTATGGCTACACCTTC.

As DNA, the CDR3 is TGTGCCACCACGGAGGGGACTATACAAGAGACCCAGTACTTC. Protein sequence: CATTEGTIQETQYF. This chain connects TRBV6-5 to TRBJ2-5, with TRBD2 identical over 7 bases. Germline V CDR1 and CDR2: MNHEY, SVGAGI. After removal of 10 bases from V and 2 bases from J, the junction contained 10 bases not matched to a gene. The CDR3 covers 14 residues.

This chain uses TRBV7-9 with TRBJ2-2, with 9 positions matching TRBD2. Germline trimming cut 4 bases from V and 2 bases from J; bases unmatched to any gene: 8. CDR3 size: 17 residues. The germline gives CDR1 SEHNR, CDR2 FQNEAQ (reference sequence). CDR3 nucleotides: TGTGCCAGCAGCTCCAGAGGCGGGGGGGCTAACACCGGGGAGCTGTTTTTT. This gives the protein CASSSRGGGANTGELFF.

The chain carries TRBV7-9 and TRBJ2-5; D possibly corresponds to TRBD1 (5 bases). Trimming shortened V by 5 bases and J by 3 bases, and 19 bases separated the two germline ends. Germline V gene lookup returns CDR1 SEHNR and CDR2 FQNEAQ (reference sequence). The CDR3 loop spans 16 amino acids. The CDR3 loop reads CASSPQWGVGEETQYF. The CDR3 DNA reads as TGTGCCAGCAGCCCCCAGTGGGGTGTAGGGGAAGAGACCCAGTACTTC.

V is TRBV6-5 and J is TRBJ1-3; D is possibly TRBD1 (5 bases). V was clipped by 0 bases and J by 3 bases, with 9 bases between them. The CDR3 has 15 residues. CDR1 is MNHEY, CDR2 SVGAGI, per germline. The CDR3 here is CASSYSEGRGNTIYF. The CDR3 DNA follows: TGTGCCAGCAGTTACTCGGAGGGACGTGGAAACACCATATATTTT.

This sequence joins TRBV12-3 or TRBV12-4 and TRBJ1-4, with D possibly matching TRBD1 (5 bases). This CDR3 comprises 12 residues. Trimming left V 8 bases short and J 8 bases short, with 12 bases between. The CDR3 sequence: CASRDSIEKLFF. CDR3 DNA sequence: TGTGCCAGCCGGGACTCGATAGAAAAACTGTTTTTT.

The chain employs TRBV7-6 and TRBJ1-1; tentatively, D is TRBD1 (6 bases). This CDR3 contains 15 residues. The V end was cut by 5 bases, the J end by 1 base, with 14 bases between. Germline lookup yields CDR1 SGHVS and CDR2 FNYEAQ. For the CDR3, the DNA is TGTGCCAGCAGCCAGATAGGGGGTTGGAACACTGAAGCTTTCTTT. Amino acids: CASSQIGGWNTEAFF.

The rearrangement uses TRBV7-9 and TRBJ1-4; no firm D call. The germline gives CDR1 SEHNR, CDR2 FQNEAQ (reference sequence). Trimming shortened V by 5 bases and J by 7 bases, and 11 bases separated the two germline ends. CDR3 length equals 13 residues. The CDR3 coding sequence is TGTGCCAGCAGCCGGGTATCCGGTGAAAAACTGTTTTTT. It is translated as CASSRVSGEKLFF.